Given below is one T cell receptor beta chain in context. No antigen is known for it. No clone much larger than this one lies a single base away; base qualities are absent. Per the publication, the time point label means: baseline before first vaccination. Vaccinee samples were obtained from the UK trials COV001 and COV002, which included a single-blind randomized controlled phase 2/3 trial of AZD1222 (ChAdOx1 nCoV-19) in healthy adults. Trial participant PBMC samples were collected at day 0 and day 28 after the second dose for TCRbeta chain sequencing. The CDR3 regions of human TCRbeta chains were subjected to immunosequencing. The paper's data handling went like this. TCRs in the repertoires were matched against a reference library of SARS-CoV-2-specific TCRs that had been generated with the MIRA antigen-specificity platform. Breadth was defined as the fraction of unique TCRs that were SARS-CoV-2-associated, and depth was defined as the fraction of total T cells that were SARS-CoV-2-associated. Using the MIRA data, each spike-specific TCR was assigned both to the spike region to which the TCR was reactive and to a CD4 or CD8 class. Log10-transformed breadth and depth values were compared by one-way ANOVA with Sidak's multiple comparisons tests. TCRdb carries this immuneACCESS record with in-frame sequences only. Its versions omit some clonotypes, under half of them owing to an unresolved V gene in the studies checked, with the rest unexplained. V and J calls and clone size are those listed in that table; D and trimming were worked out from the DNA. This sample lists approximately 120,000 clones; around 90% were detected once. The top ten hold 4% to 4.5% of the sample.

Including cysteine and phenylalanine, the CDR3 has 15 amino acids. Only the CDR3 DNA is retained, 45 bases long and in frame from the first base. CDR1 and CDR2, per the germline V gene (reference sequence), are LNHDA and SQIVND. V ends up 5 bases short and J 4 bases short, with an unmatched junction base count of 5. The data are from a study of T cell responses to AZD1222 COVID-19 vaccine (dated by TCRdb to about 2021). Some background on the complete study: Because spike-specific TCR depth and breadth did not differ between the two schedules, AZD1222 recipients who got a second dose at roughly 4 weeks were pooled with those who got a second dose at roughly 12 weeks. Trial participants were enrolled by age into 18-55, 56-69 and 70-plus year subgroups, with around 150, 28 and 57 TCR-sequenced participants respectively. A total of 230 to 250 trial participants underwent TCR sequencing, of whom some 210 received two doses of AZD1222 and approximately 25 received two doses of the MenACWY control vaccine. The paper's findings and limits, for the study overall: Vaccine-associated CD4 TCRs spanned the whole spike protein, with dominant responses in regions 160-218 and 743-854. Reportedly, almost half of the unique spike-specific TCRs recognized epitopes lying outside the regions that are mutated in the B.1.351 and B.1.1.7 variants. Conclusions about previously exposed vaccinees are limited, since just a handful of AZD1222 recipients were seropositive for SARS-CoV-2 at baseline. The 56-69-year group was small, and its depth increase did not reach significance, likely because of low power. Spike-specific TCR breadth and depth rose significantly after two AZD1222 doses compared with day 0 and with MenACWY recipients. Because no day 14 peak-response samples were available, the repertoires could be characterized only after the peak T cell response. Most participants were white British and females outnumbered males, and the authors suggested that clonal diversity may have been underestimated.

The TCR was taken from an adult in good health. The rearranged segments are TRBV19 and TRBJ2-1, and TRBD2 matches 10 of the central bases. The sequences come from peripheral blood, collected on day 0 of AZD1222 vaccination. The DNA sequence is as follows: TGTGCCAGTAGTCCAGAGACTAGCGGGTACAATGAGCAGTTCTTC. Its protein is CASSPETSGYNEQFF. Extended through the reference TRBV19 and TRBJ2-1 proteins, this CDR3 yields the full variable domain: DGGITQSPKYLFRKEGQNVTLSCEQNLNHDAMYWYRQDPGQGLRLIYYSQIVNDFQKGDIAEGYSVSREKKESFPLTVTSAQKNPTAFYLCASSPETSGYNEQFFGPGTRLTVL.